This T cell receptor beta chain was observed in a study of Graves' ophthalmopathy and Graves' hyperthyroidism. Study conclusions and caveats: Blood contained most expanded thyroid clonotypes exceeding 0.001 frequency. Distinction of ophthalmopathy from stable hyperthyroidism by a 13-signature model reached 85% to 90% sensitivity and 81.08% specificity.

With 1 base clipped from V and 8 bases from J, the junction kept 5 bases outside the gene matches. The CDR3 has 13 residues. CDR1 and CDR2 from the germline V gene are DFQATT and SNEGSKA (reference sequence). Notes on this clonotype: The antigen remains unidentified.

People with hyperthyroidism were aged 18 to 65 and newly diagnosed, under 2 months' duration. Diagnosis relied on clinical symptoms, serum thyroxine, TRAb, thyroid ultrasound and orbital computed tomography. For repertoire sequencing, the TCR beta CDR3 regions were amplified from RNA transcripts. HTBI-primed first-round RT-PCR preceded second-round multiplex PCR. TCRdb recomputed calls from the multiplex PCR reads with MiXCR, one row per CDR3 protein. The sample yields about 550,000 distinct CDR3 sequences, roughly 40% seen once. This chain uses TRBV20-1 with TRBJ2-5; 9 bases align to TRBD2. The clonotype originates from an adult man with Graves' hyperthyroidism. The source material was peripheral blood or thyroid tissue (not recorded which). The CDR3 sequence is CSARVAGGPTQYF. DNA of the CDR3: TGCAGTGCTAGAGTGGCGGGGGGGCCAACCCAGTACTTC.